Listed below are T cell receptor beta chains from one sample, sequenced in a study of control samples from healthy donors and cancer patients. Some clones are missing from TCRdb's copy, which holds only in-frame ones; the method was immunoSEQ multiplex PCR. The sample has over 200,000 clones, approximately 80% seen once. Source material: PBMCs. These receptors all come from a woman aged 60 to 75 with lung cancer. Both conserved end residues are part of each CDR3. A D gene is named only where the DNA matches it firmly.

V,length,J,D,DNA,CDR3
TRBV1,14,TRBJ2-1,.,.,CTSSQEGYRCEQFF
TRBV10-1,15,TRBJ2-3,.,TGCGCCAGCAGTGAGTCACCACATAGCACAGATACGCAGTATTTT,CASSESPHSTDTQYF
TRBV11-2,15,TRBJ1-5,TRBD1,TGTGCCAGCAGCTTCGGACAGGGCGGCAATCAGCCCCAGCATTTT,CASSFGQGGNQPQHF
TRBV20-1,11,TRBJ2-3,.,TGCAGTGCTAGAAAGGGAGATACGCAGTATTTT,CSARKGDTQYF
TRBV12-3/TRBV12-4,13,TRBJ1-6,.,TGTGCCAGCAGTTCCACTCCCCCTGCACCCCTCCACTTT,CASSSTPPAPLHF
TRBV27,13,TRBJ2-3,.,TGTGCCAGCAGTTTACCTGGCACAGATACGCAGTATTTT,CASSLPGTDTQYF
TRBV10-3,16,TRBJ2-1,.,TGTGCCATCAGCGACTGGGGGGGACAGGCGAACAATGAGCAGTTCTTC,CAISDWGGQANNEQFF
TRBV5-1,14,TRBJ1-1,TRBD1,TGCGCCAGCAGCCAAGGGACAGGGGAATCTGAAGCTTTCTTT,CASSQGTGESEAFF
TRBV9,14,TRBJ1-5,.,TGTGCCAGCAGCGGGGGGGGAGCCAATCAGCCCCAGCATTTT,CASSGGGANQPQHF
TRBV24-1,13,TRBJ2-2,.,TGTGCCACCAGTGATGAGGTGGCGCGGGAGCTGTTTTTT,CATSDEVARELFF
TRBV19,13,TRBJ1-1,.,TGTGCCAGTAGTATCGAATTGAACACTGAAGCTTTCTTT,CASSIELNTEAFF
TRBV24-1,13,TRBJ2-7,TRBD1,TGTGCCACCGGGCCCGGGACAGGGACCGAGCAGTACTTC,CATGPGTGTEQYF
TRBV5-1,12,TRBJ2-7,TRBD2,TGCGCCAGCACGGGGGGGCCCGGTGAGCAGTACTTC,CASTGGPGEQYF
TRBV3-1/TRBV3-2,16,TRBJ1-5,.,TGTGCCAGCAGCAAAACCGGGACACCCCACAATCAGCCCCAGCATTTT,CASSKTGTPHNQPQHF
TRBV16,14,TRBJ1-5,TRBD1,TGTGCCAGCAGCCAAATGGTGACAGGGGGCGGACAGCATTTT,CASSQMVTGGGQHF
TRBV6-6,20,TRBJ2-5,TRBD2,TGTGCCAGCAGTCTACCCAAGGGCCTAGCGGGAGGGCCCGTGAGAGAGACCCAGTACTTC,CASSLPKGLAGGPVRETQYF
TRBV6-6,13,TRBJ2-4,.,TGTGCCAGCAGTTATGGGGAAAACGGGATTCAGTACTTC,CASSYGENGIQYF
TRBV5-6,16,TRBJ2-1,.,TGTGCCAGCAGCTTGGTGGGGGTAAGCTCCTACAATGAGCAGTTCTTC,CASSLVGVSSYNEQFF
TRBV6-5,14,TRBJ2-4,TRBD1,TGTGCCAGCAGTTTGGGACAGGGGGGGAACATTCAGTACTTC,CASSLGQGGNIQYF
TRBV3-1/TRBV3-2,15,TRBJ2-7,TRBD2,TGTGCCAGCAGCCAAAGGCTAGCGGAGGGAGGCGAGCAGTACTTC,CASSQRLAEGGEQYF
TRBV7-6,19,TRBJ2-1,TRBD2,TGTGCCAGCAGCCAGGGTGGTGGTGCGGGAGCCGTCTCCTACAATGAGCAGTTCTTC,CASSQGGGAGAVSYNEQFF
TRBV18,15,TRBJ2-5,TRBD1,TGTGCCAGCTCACCGCGACAGGGGGTCGGAGAGACCCAGTACTTC,CASSPRQGVGETQYF
TRBV9,13,TRBJ1-4,TRBD1,TGTGCCAGCAGCCCAGGGGGTAATGAAAAACTGTTTTTT,CASSPGGNEKLFF